This TCR beta chain appears in the sequencing data of a study of blood T cell repertoires in COVID-19. Across the whole study: Whether acute or convalescent, the COVID-19 samples came from the United States, Italy and Spain.

Germline CDR1 reads SGHNT; CDR2 reads YYREEE (reference sequence). The CDR3 spans 17 residues. J gave up 3 bases and V 3 bases, and 10 bases lay outside the gene matches. Study processing details: Using reference gene primer amplification, nucleated cell counts were estimated. Produced via immunoSEQ multiplex PCR; TCRdb's table is partial and in-frame only. V and J calls and clone size are as listed in that table; D and trimming were resolved from the DNA. The table shows around 99,000 clones, with about 93% occurring only once. The sequencing sample was made of peripheral blood. The chain carries TRBV5-4 and TRBJ2-5, with 11 bases lining up with TRBD2. This sequence was found in a woman aged 25 to 39 with acute or convalescent COVID-19. CDR3 bases: TGTGCCAGCAGCTCGGTGGACCTGGGACTAGCGGAAGAGACCCAGTACTTC. Its translation is CASSSVDLGLAEETQYF.